This is a list of T cell receptor beta chains from one sample in a study of shared clonotypes between healthy human individuals. Profiling relied on immunoSEQ multiplex PCR, and the TCRdb table lists in-frame clones only, not all of them. The table has about 2 million clones, roughly 95% seen once; the top ten hold 0.13%. The sample consisted of naive CD4+ T cells sorted from blood. Every receptor here comes from a man between 18 and 29 years old in good health. CDR3s include the opening cysteine and the closing phenylalanine or tryptophan. D genes are given only for firm matches. Expanded clones get a size class; other rows say once, few or many, or leave the size out.

>TRBJ2-7|TRBV11-2|14|NA|NA
TGTGCCAGCAGCTTTACGCCGAGCTCCTACGAGCAGTACTTC
CASSFTPSSYEQYF
>TRBJ2-7|TRBV28|13|NA|NA
TGTGCCAGCAGTTTCGGAGGCTCCTACGAGCAGTACTTC
CASSFGGSYEQYF
>TRBJ2-3|TRBV5-1|14|NA|NA
TGCGCCAGCACCCGGGGTGCTAGCACAGATACGCAGTATTTT
CASTRGASTDTQYF
>TRBJ2-7|TRBV25-1|14|NA|NA
TGTGCCAGCAGTGACGGGTGGAAGAACTACGAGCAGTACTTC
CASSDGWKNYEQYF
>TRBJ2-3|TRBV28|15|NA|once
TGTGCCAGCAGCCCCGTCCCCTCTAGCACAGATACGCAGTATTTT
CASSPVPSSTDTQYF
>TRBJ1-1|TRBV4-1|14|TRBD1|NA
TGCGCCAGCAGCCAAGATAGTACAGGGGGCGAGGCTTTCTTT
CASSQDSTGGEAFF
>TRBJ1-3|TRBV7-2|17|TRBD1|NA
TGTGCCAGCAGCTTAGTAGCAGGGGGTGGAACTGGAAACACCATATATTTT
CASSLVAGGGTGNTIYF
>TRBJ2-2|TRBV29-1|13|TRBD1|once
TGCAGCGTAGACAGGGGGCCCACCGGGGAGCTGTTTTTT
CSVDRGPTGELFF
>TRBJ2-7|TRBV6-5|14|NA|NA
TGTGCCAGCAGTTACCGTAGGAGGGACAACGAGCAGTACTTC
CASSYRRRDNEQYF
>TRBJ2-5|TRBV11-3|15|NA|NA
TGTGCCAGCAGCTACCAGGGGGGTAGCCAAGAGACCCAGTACTTC
CASSYQGGSQETQYF
>TRBJ1-1|TRBV21-1|12|NA|NA
TGTGCCAGCAGCCTCTGGAACACTGAAGCTTTCTTT
CASSLWNTEAFF
>TRBJ1-5|TRBV6-5|13|NA|NA
TGTGCCAGCAGTTATGGGGTAACTCAGCCCCAGCATTTT
CASSYGVTQPQHF
>TRBJ2-1|TRBV7-2|15|NA|NA
TGTGCCAGCAGGCCACCAAGTGGGGGAGGTAATGAGCAGTTCTTC
CASRPPSGGGNEQFF
>TRBJ1-1|TRBV7-3|14|NA|NA
TGTGCCAGCAGCTTAGGGGGGTTGAACACTGAAGCTTTCTTT
CASSLGGLNTEAFF
>TRBJ1-1|TRBV5-1|13|NA|NA
TGCGCCAGCAGCTTAGACACGGGCACTGAAGCTTTCTTT
CASSLDTGTEAFF
>TRBJ2-3|TRBV4-1|15|TRBD2|NA
TGCGCCAGCAGCCCACTCGGACTAGCCACAGATACGCAGTATTTT
CASSPLGLATDTQYF
>TRBJ1-6|TRBV2|16|NA|NA
TGTGCCAGCAGTTTCACGGACAATGCGGTCGGGTCACCCCTCCACTTT
CASSFTDNAVGSPLHF
>TRBJ1-4|TRBV5-1|13|NA|NA
TGCGCCAGCAGCATGGGAGCCAATGAAAAACTGTTTTTT
CASSMGANEKLFF